The 29 T cell receptor beta chains below all came from one sample that was sequenced in a study of shared clonotypes between healthy human individuals. The assay was immunoSEQ multiplex PCR, and TCRdb's table has in-frame clones only and misses some. The sample lists a few million clones, just under 95% occurring once. The sample was naive CD4+ T cells from PBMCs. The subset was: CD45RA+ positively selected. These receptors were obtained from a man younger than 35 in good health. Some clones in this sample may be carry-over from other donors' samples.

This chain uses TRBV6-5 with TRBJ1-5; D uncertain. CDR1 MNHEY and CDR2 SVGAGI come from the germline V gene. V was clipped by 6 bases and J by 4 bases, with 13 bases between them. The CDR3 is made up of 14 amino acids. DNA of the CDR3: TGTGCCAGCAGCCAAGGACGGAATAATCAGCCCCAGCATTTT. This gives the protein CASSQGRNNQPQHF.

Only a few counts were recorded for this clone. Other DNA sequences of this sample code for an identical CDR3. The rearrangement links TRBV2 to TRBJ2-2, with no clear D. Germline CDR1 and CDR2: SNHLY and FYNNEI. CDR3 length equals 11 residues. The V and J ends lost 4 bases and 5 bases respectively, with 2 bases between them. CDR3 sequence (DNA): TGTGCCAGCAGTGGAACCGGGGAGCTGTTTTTT. Translation gives CASSGTGELFF.

The rearrangement uses TRBV2 and TRBJ2-7; D unresolved. Trimming cost V 2 bases and J 0 bases, with 5 bases left between them. Looked up from germline, CDR1 is SNHLY and CDR2 is FYNNEI. The CDR3 totals 13 residues. CDR3 residues: CASSEQDSYEQYF. CDR3 sequence (DNA): TGTGCCAGCAGTGAACAGGACTCCTACGAGCAGTACTTC.

The sample holds one count of this clone. The identical CDR3 is also encoded by other nucleotide sequences in the sample. The chain has TRBV5-1 and TRBJ1-2; tentatively, D is TRBD1 (5 bases). CDR1 is SGHRS, CDR2 YFSETQ, per germline. V lost 2 bases and J lost 8, with 13 bases in between. The CDR3 totals 13 residues. The CDR3 is CASSFEGAGGYTF. The CDR3 DNA reads TGCGCCAGCAGCTTTGAAGGGGCAGGAGGCTACACCTTC.

The CDR3 region is CASSATGGPMAQHF. In DNA form, the CDR3 reads TGTGCCAGTAGCGCCACAGGGGGCCCTATGGCCCAGCATTTT. The chain uses TRBV19 and TRBJ1-5; 9 bases align to TRBD1. Germline V gene lookup returns CDR1 LNHDA and CDR2 SQIVND (reference sequence). The V gene end was trimmed by 6 bases and the J gene end by 11 bases; junction bases not matched to a gene: 11. This CDR3 has 14 amino acids.

The chain joins TRBV5-4 to TRBJ1-6; D unresolved. CDR1 is SGHNT, CDR2 YYREEE, per germline (reference sequence). The germline V and J ends were trimmed by 3 bases and 9 bases, with 13 bases remaining between them. This CDR3 is built from 14 residues. CDR3 in DNA: TGTGCCAGCAGCTCGGAGGGTAGCCGTTCACCCCTCCACTTT. This translates into CASSSEGSRSPLHF. Full variable domain (rest looked up from reference TRBV5-4 and TRBJ1-6): ETGVTQSPTHLIKTRGQQVTLRCSSQSGHNTVSWYQQALGQGPQFIFQYYREEENGRGNFPPRFSGLQFPNYSSELNVNALELDDSALYLCASSSEGSRSPLHFGNGTRLTVT.

The chain employs TRBV27 and TRBJ2-7, with 11 bases lining up with TRBD2. There are 15 residues in the CDR3. The V segment lost 5 bases and the J segment 5 bases; nucleotides outside the gene matches: 8. Germline V CDR1 and CDR2: MNHEY, SMNVEV (reference sequence). The CDR3 is CASSKRLAGSHEQYF. CDR3 in DNA: TGTGCCAGCAGTAAAAGACTAGCGGGAAGTCACGAGCAGTACTTC.

The V call is TRBV27, the J call TRBJ1-4; weak D call: TRBD1 (5 bases). The CDR3 runs 15 residues. Looked up from germline, CDR1 is MNHEY and CDR2 is SMNVEV (reference sequence). V lost 5 bases to trimming and J lost 8 bases, with 18 bases between them. This chain's CDR3 is CASSPLPREREKLFF. CDR3 DNA sequence: TGTGCCAGCAGTCCCCTGCCCAGGGAGAGGGAAAAACTGTTTTTT.

The chain couples TRBV7-2 to TRBJ1-5; maybe TRBD1 (6 bases). The CDR3 is 14 amino acids. Trimming cost V 1 base and J 10 bases, with 14 bases left between them. CDR1 is SGHTA, CDR2 FQGNSA, per germline. The CDR3 sequence is CASSLERGPEPQHF. The CDR3 nucleotides are TGTGCCAGCAGCTTAGAACGGGGGCCGGAACCCCAGCATTTT. The complete variable domain, with remaining parts taken from reference TRBV7-2 and TRBJ1-5, reads GAGVSQSPSNKVTEKGKDVELRCDPISGHTALYWYRQSLGQGLEFLIYFQGNSAPDKSGLPSDRFSAERTGGSVSTLTIQRTQQEDSAVYLCASSLERGPEPQHFGDGTRLSIL.

The chain couples TRBV6-5 to TRBJ1-3; no clear D. Trimming stripped 2 bases from V and 4 bases from J, with 12 bases between. The CDR3 is made up of 15 amino acids. Germline lookup yields CDR1 MNHEY and CDR2 SVGAGI. The CDR3 nucleotides read TGTGCCAGCAGTTACCTGGGAGTTTCAGGAAACACCATATATTTT. It is translated as CASSYLGVSGNTIYF.

The chain links TRBV18 to TRBJ1-1; 10 bases map to TRBD1. The CDR3 covers 14 residues. V shed 6 bases, J shed 3 bases, and the junction held 4 bases outside the gene matches. Looked up from germline, CDR1 is KGHSH and CDR2 is LQKENI. The CDR3 sequence is CASSWDRGYTEAFF. DNA for the CDR3: TGTGCCAGCTCTTGGGACAGGGGTTACACTGAAGCTTTCTTT.

The gene calls are TRBV10-3 and TRBJ2-7; D possibly corresponds to TRBD1 (6 bases). V was shortened by 3 bases and J by 3 bases, with 12 bases between the two germline ends. Germline CDR1 and CDR2: ENHRY and SYGVKD. CDR3 size: 14 residues. The CDR3 region has the DNA TGTGCCATCAGTGAATCCGGGACACTCTACGAGCAGTACTTC. It encodes CAISESGTLYEQYF.

The CDR3 DNA reads as TGTGCCAGCAACAGGGGGAATGAAAAACTGTTTTTT. This sequence encodes CASNRGNEKLFF. The chain is built from TRBV28 and TRBJ1-4; 8 positions agree with TRBD1. Germline lookup yields CDR1 MDHEN and CDR2 SYDVKM. Unmatched junction bases numbered 0, after V lost 7 bases and J lost 5 bases. The CDR3 spans 12 residues.

The J gene is TRBJ2-7, the V gene TRBV2, with D perhaps TRBD1 (5 bases). The CDR3 is 13 amino acids. Trimming left V 2 bases short and J 7 bases short, with 12 bases between. Per the germline V gene, CDR1 is SNHLY and CDR2 is FYNNEI. DNA of the CDR3: TGTGCCAGCAGTGAATTGGGTGGGGCGGAGCAGTACTTC. It specifies CASSELGGAEQYF.

The chain combines TRBV6-5 with TRBJ2-7, with D unresolved. The CDR3 is 12 amino acids. The germline V gene has CDR1 MNHEY and CDR2 SVGAGI. V was cut by 4 bases and J by 3 bases, with 7 bases left in between. CDR3 residues: CASSSDGYEQYF. For the CDR3, the DNA is TGTGCCAGCAGTTCAGACGGCTACGAGCAGTACTTC.

V and J are TRBV9 and TRBJ2-2, with D maybe TRBD2 (6 bases). The V gene's germline CDR1 is SGDLS and CDR2 YYNGEE. The CDR3 consists of 18 residues. V was pared by 4 bases and J by 4 bases, with 23 bases between. CDR3 sequence reads: CASSYRPEGFGGTGELFF. Written as DNA, the CDR3 is TGTGCCAGCAGCTATCGACCGGAGGGGTTTGGCGGCACCGGGGAGCTGTTTTTT.

This rearrangement joins TRBV29-1 to TRBJ1-6; TRBD1 matches 9 bases. The CDR3 contains 13 residues. J gave up 6 bases and V 6 bases, and 3 bases lay outside the gene matches. Germline CDR1 reads SQVTM; CDR2 reads ANQGSEA. CDR3 bases: TGCAGCGTCCGGGACAGGGCTAATTCACCCCTCCACTTT. Translated, it gives CSVRDRANSPLHF.

This clone was recorded only once. This chain links TRBV4-3 with TRBJ2-1, with 11 bases matching TRBD2. Germline CDR1 is LGHNA and CDR2 is YSLEER. The CDR3 contains 21 residues. With V trimmed by 0 bases and J by 0 bases, 13 bases remained unmatched. CDR3 protein: CASSQEILAGELISSYNEQFF. In nucleotides, the CDR3 is TGCGCCAGCAGCCAAGAGATACTAGCGGGAGAGCTAATTAGCTCCTACAATGAGCAGTTCTTC.

V and J are TRBV2 and TRBJ1-4; no clear D gene. Looked up from germline, CDR1 is SNHLY and CDR2 is FYNNEI. The V end lost 7 bases, the J end lost 0 bases, and 15 bases lay between the germline ends. The CDR3 runs 16 residues. The CDR3 spells CASTPGRLATNEKLFF. The DNA for the CDR3 is TGTGCCAGCACCCCCGGCAGGCTTGCAACTAATGAAAAACTGTTTTTT.

The chain has TRBV27 and TRBJ1-2, with TRBD1 matching over 10 bases. The CDR3 has 15 residues. With 6 bases clipped from V and 5 bases from J, the junction kept 9 bases outside the gene matches. CDR1 is MNHEY and CDR2 is SMNVEV in the germline V gene (reference sequence). As DNA, the CDR3 is TGTGCCAGCAGGGGGGGCGGGACAGGGGTTTATGGCTACACCTTC. This translates into CASRGGGTGVYGYTF.

This clone was detected once. V is TRBV13 and J is TRBJ2-3; D ambiguous. The CDR3 length is 14 residues. The V end was cut by 5 bases, the J end by 1 base, with 10 bases between. Germline-derived CDR1 and CDR2 are PRHDT and FYEKMQ (reference sequence). The CDR3 protein is CASSIRTGTDTQYF. The CDR3 bases are TGTGCCAGCAGCATCAGAACAGGCACAGATACGCAGTATTTT.

This clone was recorded once. The chain combines TRBV6-5 with TRBJ2-7, with unresolved D. Trimming removed 8 bases at V and 7 bases at J, with 9 bases between. The CDR3 is 10 residues long. Germline V gives CDR1 MNHEY, CDR2 SVGAGI. CDR3 sequence (DNA): TGTGCCAGCCGCGGCCAAGAGCAGTACTTC. This encodes CASRGQEQYF.

In the case of this clone: An end of the junction does not agree with germline; a read error may underlie this. The chain joins TRBV6-1 to TRBJ2-7, with 7 bases lining up with TRBD1. The CDR3 covers 16 residues. CDR1 and CDR2 from the germline V gene are MNHNS and SASEGT. The CDR3 DNA reads as TGTGCCAGCAGTAAAGCCGACAGGGCACAAGGGGGCGAGCAGTACTTC. Translated: CASSKADRAQGGEQYF.

The rearrangement uses TRBV7-8 and TRBJ2-2, with 8 bases fitting TRBD1. CDR3 length: 16 amino acids. The V segment lost 0 bases and the J segment 4 bases; nucleotides outside the gene matches: 4. Germline V gives CDR1 SGHVS, CDR2 FQNEAQ. The CDR3 sequence is CASSLATGATTGELFF. DNA for the CDR3: TGTGCCAGCAGCTTAGCGACAGGGGCAACCACCGGGGAGCTGTTTTTT.

This sequence joins TRBV6-4 and TRBJ1-4; 7 bases align to TRBD1. The CDR3 sequence is 14 residues long. Germline CDR1 MRHNA, CDR2 SNTAGT. After removal of 0 bases from V and 13 bases from J, the junction contained 8 bases not matched to a gene. The CDR3 nucleotides are TGTGCCAGCAGTGACTCGACAGGGACAAGGAGACTGTTTTTT. Translated, it gives CASSDSTGTRRLFF.

The V gene is TRBV19, the J gene TRBJ1-5; 7 bases map to TRBD1. The trim removed 2 bases at V and 3 bases at J, leaving 4 bases unmatched. The CDR3 totals 15 residues. Germline V gives CDR1 LNHDA, CDR2 SQIVND (reference sequence). DNA for the CDR3: TGTGCCAGTAGTATAAGGACAGGCGTCAATCAGCCCCAGCATTTT. The encoded protein is CASSIRTGVNQPQHF.

This chain uses TRBV2 with TRBJ2-2; D unclear. V lost 7 bases to trimming and J lost 4 bases, with 13 bases between them. Looked up from germline, CDR1 is SNHLY and CDR2 is FYNNEI. The CDR3 is 14 residues long. The CDR3 bases are TGTGCCAGCATTTTCAAGGCGTCCACCGGGGAGCTGTTTTTT. Protein sequence: CASIFKASTGELFF.

J is TRBJ2-6 and V is TRBV5-5; no reliable D call. Germline V gives CDR1 SGHKS, CDR2 YYEKEE (reference sequence). V shed 5 bases and J shed 1 base, with 10 bases lying between them. The CDR3 is 15 amino acids. CDR3 in DNA: TGTGCCAGCAGATTCTCACCGTCTGGGGCCAACGTCCTGACTTTC. Protein sequence: CASRFSPSGANVLTF.

The gene calls are TRBV11-2 and TRBJ1-1; D remains unclear. Trimming removed 0 bases at V and 10 bases at J, with 9 bases between. The CDR3 contains 12 residues. Germline loops: CDR1 SGHAT, CDR2 FQNNGV. The CDR3 DNA sequence: TGTGCCAGCAGCTTAGATGGGGTTTTAGCTTTCTTT. Residues: CASSLDGVLAFF.